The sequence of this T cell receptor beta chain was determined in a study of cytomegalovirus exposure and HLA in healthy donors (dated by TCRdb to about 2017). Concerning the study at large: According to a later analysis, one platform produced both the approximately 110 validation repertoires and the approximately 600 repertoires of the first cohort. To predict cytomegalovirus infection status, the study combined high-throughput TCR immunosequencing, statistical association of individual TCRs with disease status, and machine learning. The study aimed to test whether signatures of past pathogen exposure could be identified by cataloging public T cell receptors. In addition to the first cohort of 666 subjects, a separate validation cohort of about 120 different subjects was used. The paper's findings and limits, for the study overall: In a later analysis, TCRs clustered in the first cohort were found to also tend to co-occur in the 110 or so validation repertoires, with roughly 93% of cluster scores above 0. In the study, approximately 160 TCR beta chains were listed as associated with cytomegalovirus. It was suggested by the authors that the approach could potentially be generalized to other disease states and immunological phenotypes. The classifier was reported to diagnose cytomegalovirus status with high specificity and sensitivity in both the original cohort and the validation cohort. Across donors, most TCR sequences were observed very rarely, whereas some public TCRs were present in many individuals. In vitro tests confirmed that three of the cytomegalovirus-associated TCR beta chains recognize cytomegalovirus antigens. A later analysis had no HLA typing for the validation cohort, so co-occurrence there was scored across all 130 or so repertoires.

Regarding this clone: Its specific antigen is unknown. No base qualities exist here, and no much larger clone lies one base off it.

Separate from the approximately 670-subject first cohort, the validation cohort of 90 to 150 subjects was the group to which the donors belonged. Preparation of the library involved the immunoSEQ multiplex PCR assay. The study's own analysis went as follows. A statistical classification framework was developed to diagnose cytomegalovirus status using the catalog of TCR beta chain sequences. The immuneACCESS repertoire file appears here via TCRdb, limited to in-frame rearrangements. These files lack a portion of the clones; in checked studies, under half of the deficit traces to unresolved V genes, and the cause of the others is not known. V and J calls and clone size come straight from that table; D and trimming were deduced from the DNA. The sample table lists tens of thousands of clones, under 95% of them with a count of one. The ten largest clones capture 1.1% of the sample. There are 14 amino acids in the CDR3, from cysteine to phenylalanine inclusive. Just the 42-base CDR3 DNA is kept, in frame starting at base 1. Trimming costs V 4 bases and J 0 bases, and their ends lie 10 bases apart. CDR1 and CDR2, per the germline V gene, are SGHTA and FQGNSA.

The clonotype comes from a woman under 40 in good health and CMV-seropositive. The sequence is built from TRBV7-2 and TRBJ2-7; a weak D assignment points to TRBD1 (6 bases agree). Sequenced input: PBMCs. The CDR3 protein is CASSSLDSSYEQYF. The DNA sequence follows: TGTGCCAGCAGCTCACTGGACAGCTCCTACGAGCAGTACTTC.